This T cell receptor beta chain is drawn from a study of Graves' ophthalmopathy and Graves' hyperthyroidism. Regarding the study as a whole: Blood was where most expanded thyroid clonotypes above 0.001 frequency also turned up.

Ophthalmopathy donors were characterized by moderate-to-severe activity, CAS of at least 3, NOSPECS of at least 4, and duration under 3 months. Pregnancy or lactation, uncontrolled infections and other autoimmune diseases were grounds for excluding patients. This CDR3 is 13 amino acids long. Trimming cost V 8 bases and J 7 bases; bases outside gene matches: 14. CDR1 is SQVTM and CDR2 is ANQGSEA in the germline V gene. Amplification targeted the TCR beta CDR3 regions, with RNA transcripts as the source material. Amplification began with first-round RT-PCR using HTBI primers, then second-round multiplex PCR was performed. TCRdb re-derived calls from the multiplex PCR reads in MiXCR, one entry per CDR3 protein. The sample carries about 740,000 distinct CDR3 sequences, roughly 41% recorded once. As concerns this clonotype: Its antigen is currently unknown.

Sequencing was performed on peripheral blood. The chain couples TRBV29-1 to TRBJ2-7, with 7 bases fitting TRBD1. The clonotype originates from an adult man with Graves' ophthalmopathy. This CDR3 is CSLGDRVEEEQYF. CDR3 nucleotide sequence: TGCAGCTTAGGAGACAGGGTTGAGGAGGAGCAGTACTTC.